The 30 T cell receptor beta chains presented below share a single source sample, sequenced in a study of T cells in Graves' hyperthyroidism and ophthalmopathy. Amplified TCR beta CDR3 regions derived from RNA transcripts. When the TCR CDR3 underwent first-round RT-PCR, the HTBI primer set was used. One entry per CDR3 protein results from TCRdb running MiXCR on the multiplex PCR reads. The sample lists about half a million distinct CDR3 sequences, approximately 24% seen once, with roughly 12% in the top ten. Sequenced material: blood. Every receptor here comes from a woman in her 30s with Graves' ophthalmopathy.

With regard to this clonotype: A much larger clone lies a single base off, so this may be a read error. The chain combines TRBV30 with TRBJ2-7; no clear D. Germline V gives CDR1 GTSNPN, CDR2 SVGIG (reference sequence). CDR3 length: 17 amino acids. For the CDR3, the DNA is TGTGCCTTGAGTGCCGGATCAAGTGTGGTTGATTCCTACGAGCAGTACTTC. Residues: CALSAGSSVVDSYEQYF.

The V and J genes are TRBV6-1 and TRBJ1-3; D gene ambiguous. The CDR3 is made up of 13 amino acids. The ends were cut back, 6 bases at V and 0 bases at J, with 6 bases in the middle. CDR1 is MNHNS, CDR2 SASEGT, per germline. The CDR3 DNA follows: TGTGCCAGCAGGGGCAACTCTGGAAACACCATATATTTT. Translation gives CASRGNSGNTIYF.

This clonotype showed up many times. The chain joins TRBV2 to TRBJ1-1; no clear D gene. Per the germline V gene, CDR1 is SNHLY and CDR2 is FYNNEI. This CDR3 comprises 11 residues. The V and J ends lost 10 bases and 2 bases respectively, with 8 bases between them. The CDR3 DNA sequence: TGTGCCACCTTTATTAACACTGAAGCTTTCTTT. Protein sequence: CATFINTEAFF. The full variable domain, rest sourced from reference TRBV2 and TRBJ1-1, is EPEVTQTPSHQVTQMGQEVILRCVPISNHLYFYWYRQILGQKVEFLVSFYNNEISEKSEIFDDQFSVERPDGSNFTLKIRSTKLEDSAMYFCATFINTEAFFGQGTRLTVV.

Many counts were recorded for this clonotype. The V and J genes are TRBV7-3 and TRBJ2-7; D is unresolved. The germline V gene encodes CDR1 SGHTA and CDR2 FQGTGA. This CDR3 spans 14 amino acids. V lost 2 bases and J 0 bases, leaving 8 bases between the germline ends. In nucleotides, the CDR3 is TGTGCCAGCAGCTTATGGCAGGACTCCTACGAGCAGTACTTC. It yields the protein CASSLWQDSYEQYF.

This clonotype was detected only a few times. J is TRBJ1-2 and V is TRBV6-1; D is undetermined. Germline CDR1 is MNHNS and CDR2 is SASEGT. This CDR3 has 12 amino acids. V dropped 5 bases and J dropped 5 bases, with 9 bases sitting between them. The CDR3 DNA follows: TGTGCCAGCAGTACGCGGGGATATGGCTACACCTTC. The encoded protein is CASSTRGYGYTF.

The CDR3 protein is CASGLSKVNQPQHF. CDR3 in DNA: TGTGCTAGTGGTTTGTCAAAAGTTAATCAGCCCCAGCATTTT. The chain couples TRBV12-5 to TRBJ1-5, with D unclear. The CDR3 consists of 14 residues. V lost 2 bases, J lost 4 bases, and 9 bases lay in between. Germline lookup yields CDR1 LGHNT and CDR2 FRNRAP.

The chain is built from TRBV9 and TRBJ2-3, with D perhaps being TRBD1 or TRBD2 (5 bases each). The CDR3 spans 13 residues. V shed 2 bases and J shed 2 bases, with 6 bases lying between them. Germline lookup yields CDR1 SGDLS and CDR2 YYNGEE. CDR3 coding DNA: TGTGCCAGCAGCGTCGGGACCACAGATACGCAGTATTTT. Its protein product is CASSVGTTDTQYF.

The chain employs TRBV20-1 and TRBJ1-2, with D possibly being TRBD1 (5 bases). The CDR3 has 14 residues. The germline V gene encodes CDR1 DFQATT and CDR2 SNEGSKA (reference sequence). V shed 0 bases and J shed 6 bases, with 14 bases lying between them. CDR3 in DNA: TGCAGTGCTAGAGATTCGGGCAGGGTAGATGGCTACACCTTC. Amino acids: CSARDSGRVDGYTF.

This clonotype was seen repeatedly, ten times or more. The CDR3 here is CASSAEGTEAFF. The CDR3 DNA follows: TGCGCCAGCAGTGCTGAGGGCACTGAAGCTTTCTTT. The chain joins TRBV5-1 to TRBJ1-1; D ambiguous. The CDR3 spans 12 residues. Germline V gene sequence: CDR1 SGHRS, CDR2 YFSETQ. Trimming shortened V by 5 bases and J by 4 bases, and 9 bases separated the two germline ends.

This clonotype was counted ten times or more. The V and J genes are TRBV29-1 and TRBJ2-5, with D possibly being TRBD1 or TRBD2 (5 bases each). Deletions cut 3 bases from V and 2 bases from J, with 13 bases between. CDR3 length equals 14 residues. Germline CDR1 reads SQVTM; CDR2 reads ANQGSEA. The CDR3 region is CSVDFSGTQETQYF. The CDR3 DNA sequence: TGCAGCGTTGATTTCTCGGGGACGCAAGAGACCCAGTACTTC.

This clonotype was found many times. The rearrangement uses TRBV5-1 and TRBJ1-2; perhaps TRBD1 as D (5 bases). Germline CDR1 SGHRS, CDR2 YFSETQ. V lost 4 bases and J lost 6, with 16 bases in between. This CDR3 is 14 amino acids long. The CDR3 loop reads CASSPLTVGDGYTF. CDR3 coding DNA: TGCGCCAGCAGCCCGTTGACAGTTGGAGATGGCTACACCTTC.

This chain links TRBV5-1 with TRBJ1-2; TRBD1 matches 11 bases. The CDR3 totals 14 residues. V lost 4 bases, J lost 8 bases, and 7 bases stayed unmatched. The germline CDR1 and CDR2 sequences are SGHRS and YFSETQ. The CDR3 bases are TGCGCCAGCAGCACGGGACAGGGGGACCGGGGCTACACCTTC. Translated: CASSTGQGDRGYTF.

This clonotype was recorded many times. Written as DNA, the CDR3 is TGTGCCAGCAGTTACGGGCCCAGGGGAGAAGAGCAGTACTTC. Translating it yields CASSYGPRGEEQYF. The rearrangement uses TRBV6-5 and TRBJ2-7, with a tentative D call TRBD1 (6 bases). Germline V gene data show CDR1 as MNHEY and CDR2 as SVGAGI. The CDR3 extends over 14 amino acids. V shed 2 bases and J shed 7 bases, with 15 bases lying between them.

CDR3 in DNA: TGTGCCAGCATTTCGACAGGGGGTGGCAATCAGCCCCAGCATTTT. Translated, it gives CASISTGGGNQPQHF. The chain is built from TRBV12-3 or TRBV12-4 and TRBJ1-5; 9 nucleotides align to TRBD1. V trimming: 7 bases; J trimming: 2 bases; junction bases outside the gene matches: 6. The CDR3 is 15 amino acids.

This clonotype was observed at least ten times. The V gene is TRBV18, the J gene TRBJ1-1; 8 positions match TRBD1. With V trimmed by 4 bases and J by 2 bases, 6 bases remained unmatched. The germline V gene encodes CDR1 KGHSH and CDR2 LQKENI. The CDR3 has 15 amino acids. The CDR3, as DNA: TGTGCCAGCTCACTCAGACAGGGGCCCAACACTGAAGCTTTCTTT. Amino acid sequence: CASSLRQGPNTEAFF.

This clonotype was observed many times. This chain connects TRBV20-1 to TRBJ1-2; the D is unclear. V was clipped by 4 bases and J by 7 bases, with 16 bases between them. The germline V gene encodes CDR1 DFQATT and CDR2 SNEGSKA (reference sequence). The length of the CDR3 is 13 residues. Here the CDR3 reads CSATEGPVGGYTF. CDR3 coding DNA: TGCAGTGCTACCGAGGGTCCCGTAGGTGGCTACACCTTC.

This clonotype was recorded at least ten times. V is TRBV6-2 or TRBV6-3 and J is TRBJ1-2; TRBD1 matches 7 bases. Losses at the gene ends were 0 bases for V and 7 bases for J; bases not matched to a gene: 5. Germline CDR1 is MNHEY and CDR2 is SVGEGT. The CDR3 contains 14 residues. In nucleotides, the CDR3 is TGTGCCAGCAGTTACTCCCACAGGGGAGCTGGCTACACCTTC. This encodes CASSYSHRGAGYTF.

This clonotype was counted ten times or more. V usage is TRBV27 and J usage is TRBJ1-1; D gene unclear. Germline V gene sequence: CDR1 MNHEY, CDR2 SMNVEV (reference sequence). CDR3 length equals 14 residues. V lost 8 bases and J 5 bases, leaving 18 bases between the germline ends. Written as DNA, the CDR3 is TGTGCCAGCGGACCACTCATGGGGAGAACTGAAGCTTTCTTT. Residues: CASGPLMGRTEAFF.

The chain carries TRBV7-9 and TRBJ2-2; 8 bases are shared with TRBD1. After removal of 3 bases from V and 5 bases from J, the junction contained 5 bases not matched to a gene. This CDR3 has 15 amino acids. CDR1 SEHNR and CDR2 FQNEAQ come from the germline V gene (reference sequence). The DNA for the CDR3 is TGTGCCAGCAGCTTCAGGGGGCAGGATACCGGGGAGCTGTTTTTT. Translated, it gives CASSFRGQDTGELFF.

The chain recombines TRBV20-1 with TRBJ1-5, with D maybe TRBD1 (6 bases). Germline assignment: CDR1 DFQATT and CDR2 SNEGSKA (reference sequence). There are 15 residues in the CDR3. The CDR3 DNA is TGCAGAGCCGGGACAAAAAATGGGGGCAATCAGCCCCAGCATTTT. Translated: CRAGTKNGGNQPQHF.

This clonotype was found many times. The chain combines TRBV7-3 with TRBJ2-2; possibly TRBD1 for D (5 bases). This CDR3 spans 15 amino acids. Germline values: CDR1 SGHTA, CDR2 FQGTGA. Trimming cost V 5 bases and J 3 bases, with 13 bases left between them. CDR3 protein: CASSPVGADTGELFF. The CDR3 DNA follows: TGTGCCAGCAGCCCTGTAGGGGCCGACACCGGGGAGCTGTTTTTT.

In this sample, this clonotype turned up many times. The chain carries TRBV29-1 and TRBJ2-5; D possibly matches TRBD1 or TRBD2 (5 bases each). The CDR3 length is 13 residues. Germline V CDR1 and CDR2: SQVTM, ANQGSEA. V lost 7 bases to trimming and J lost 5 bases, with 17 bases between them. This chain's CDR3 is CSAGGGGSETQYF. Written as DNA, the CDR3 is TGCAGCGCTGGGGGTGGCGGATCGGAGACCCAGTACTTC.

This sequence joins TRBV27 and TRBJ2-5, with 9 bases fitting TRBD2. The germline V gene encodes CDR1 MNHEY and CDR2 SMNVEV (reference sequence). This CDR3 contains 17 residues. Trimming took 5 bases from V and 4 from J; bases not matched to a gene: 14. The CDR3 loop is CASSQRTSERRGETQYF. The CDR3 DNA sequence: TGTGCCAGCAGTCAACGGACTAGCGAGAGGAGAGGAGAGACCCAGTACTTC.

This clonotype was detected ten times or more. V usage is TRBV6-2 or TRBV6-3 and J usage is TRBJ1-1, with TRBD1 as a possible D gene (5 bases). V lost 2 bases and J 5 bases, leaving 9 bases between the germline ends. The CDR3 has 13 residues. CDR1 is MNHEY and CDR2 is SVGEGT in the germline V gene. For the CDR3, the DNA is TGTGCCAGCAGTTACACCGCAGGGACTGAAGCTTTCTTT. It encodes CASSYTAGTEAFF.

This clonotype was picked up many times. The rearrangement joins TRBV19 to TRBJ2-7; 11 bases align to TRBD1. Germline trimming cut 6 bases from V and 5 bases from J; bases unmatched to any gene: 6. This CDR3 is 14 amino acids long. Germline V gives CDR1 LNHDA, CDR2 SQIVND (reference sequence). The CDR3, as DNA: TGTGCCAGTAGCCCCGGACAGGGGGCCCACGAGCAGTACTTC. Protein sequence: CASSPGQGAHEQYF. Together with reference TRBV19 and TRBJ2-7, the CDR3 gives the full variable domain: DGGITQSPKYLFRKEGQNVTLSCEQNLNHDAMYWYRQDPGQGLRLIYYSQIVNDFQKGDIAEGYSVSREKKESFPLTVTSAQKNPTAFYLCASSPGQGAHEQYFGPGTRLTVT.

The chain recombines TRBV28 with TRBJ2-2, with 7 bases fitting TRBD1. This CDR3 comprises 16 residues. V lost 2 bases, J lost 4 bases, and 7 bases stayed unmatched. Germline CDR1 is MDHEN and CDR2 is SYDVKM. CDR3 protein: CASSLTEGAGTGELFF. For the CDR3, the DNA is TGTGCCAGCAGTTTAACAGAGGGGGCGGGCACCGGGGAGCTGTTTTTT. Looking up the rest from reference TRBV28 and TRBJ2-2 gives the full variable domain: DVKVTQSSRYLVKRTGEKVFLECVQDMDHENMFWYRQDPGLGLRLIYFSYDVKMKEKGDIPEGYSVSREKKERFSLILESASTNQTSMYLCASSLTEGAGTGELFFGEGSRLTVL.

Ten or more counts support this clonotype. The CDR3 spells CASSHGWNTEAFF. CDR3 DNA sequence: TGTGCCAGCAGCCATGGGTGGAACACTGAAGCTTTCTTT. The rearrangement links TRBV3-1 to TRBJ1-1; D remains unclear. V dropped 3 bases and J dropped 1 base, with 6 bases sitting between them. Germline V lookup: CDR1 LGHDT, CDR2 YNNKEL (reference sequence). The CDR3 has 13 amino acids.

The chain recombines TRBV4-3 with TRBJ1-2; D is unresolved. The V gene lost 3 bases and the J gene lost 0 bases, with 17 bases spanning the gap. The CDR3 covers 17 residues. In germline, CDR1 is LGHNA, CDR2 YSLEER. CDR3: CASSHLIFANPNYGYTF. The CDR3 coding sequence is TGCGCCAGCAGCCACCTTATTTTCGCCAACCCTAACTATGGCTACACCTTC.

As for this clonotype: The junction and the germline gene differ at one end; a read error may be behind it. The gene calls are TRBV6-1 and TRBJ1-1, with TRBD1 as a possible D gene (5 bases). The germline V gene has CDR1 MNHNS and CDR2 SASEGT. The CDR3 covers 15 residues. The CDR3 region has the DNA TGTGCCAGCAGTGGTGGGACGGGACTGAACACTGAAGCTTGCTTT. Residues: CASSGGTGLNTEACF.

The CDR3 nucleotides are TGTGCCAGCAGGGCGGACAGGGCGCGTGGAAATCAGCCCCAGCATTTT. Encoded protein: CASRADRARGNQPQHF. V and J are TRBV2 and TRBJ1-5; 8 bases map to TRBD1. With 6 bases clipped from V and 4 bases from J, the junction kept 11 bases outside the gene matches. Looked up from germline, CDR1 is SNHLY and CDR2 is FYNNEI. The CDR3 is made up of 16 amino acids.